What follows describes a single TCR beta chain. What it binds is unknown. These data are taken from a study of shared clonotypes between healthy human individuals. In the study overall: Researchers assigned three CD4 naive, three CD4 memory, two CD8 naive and one CD8 memory plate to each donor.

Overall study results and limits: The sole specimen, blood, was sampled, and tissue repertoires likely differ.

Naivety among CD8 cells was defined by CD45RO negativity and positive CCR7 selection, thereby excluding terminally differentiated effector memory CD45RA+ cells. Donors comprised only Caucasian adults living in Nashville, Tennessee. Per the original methods: ImmunoSEQ sequences covered only the junction and lacked quality scores; filtering therefore differed. The assay was immunoSEQ multiplex PCR, and TCRdb's table has in-frame clones only and misses some. Clonal size and the V and J genes are those of that table, whereas D and trimming came from the DNA. The data show fewer than 800,000 clones, about 91% seen once. Germline loops: CDR1 SGHRS, CDR2 YFSETQ. The CDR3 spans 16 residues. V was trimmed by 4 bases and J by 1 base, leaving 17 bases between them.

This chain uses TRBV5-1 with TRBJ1-1; D is unresolved. This clonotype was obtained from a young man in good health. What was sequenced was naive CD8+ T cells sorted from blood. Here the CDR3 reads CASSLGLGHENTEAFF. The CDR3 DNA sequence: TGCGCCAGCAGCCTCGGATTGGGCCATGAGAACACTGAAGCTTTCTTT. The complete variable domain, with remaining parts taken from reference TRBV5-1 and TRBJ1-1, reads KAGVTQTPRYLIKTRGQQVTLSCSPISGHRSVSWYQQTPGQGLQFLFEYFSETQRNKGNFPGRFSGRQFSNSRSEMNVSTLELGDSALYLCASSLGLGHENTEAFFGQGTRLTVV.